The rows below give T cell receptor beta chains drawn from one sample of a study of T cell clones after liver transplantation. The method was immunoSEQ multiplex PCR; TCRdb's version includes in-frame clones alone and lacks a portion of them. The sample carries roughly 55,000 clones, approximately 84% recorded once. Specimen: CD4+ T cells from blood, collected before liver transplant. Receptors were obtained from a human donor who received a liver transplant. Both conserved end residues are trimmed from each CDR3. Size is stated for part of the rows, as once, few or many counts, or as a class when the clone is expanded.

J gene,V gene,clone size,CDR3 protein
TRBJ1-5,TRBV28,-,ASRPPTGWNQPQH
TRBJ2-1,TRBV5-4,-,ASSLRPSGDNEQF
TRBJ1-5,TRBV6-6,-,ASSAGTGLPQH
TRBJ2-5,TRBV4-3,-,ASSQTLAGGGETQY
TRBJ2-5,TRBV7-7,-,ASSFWAQEGKTQY
TRBJ2-3,TRBV29-1,-,SVAVRGTDTQY
TRBJ1-2,TRBV5-4,once,ASSLSTGSYGYT
TRBJ2-1,TRBV5-4,-,ASSFFYSGGVNEQF
TRBJ1-1,TRBV6-4,many,ASRLTGGRTEAF
TRBJ2-3,TRBV7-3,-,ASSQRGSTDTQY
TRBJ1-5,TRBV6-6,-,ASSGEWVLNQPQH
TRBJ2-5,TRBV19,-,ASSWGYRATQETQY
TRBJ2-3,TRBV29-1,few,SVESSGTGYTDTQY
TRBJ2-7,TRBV18,-,ASSPLLSYEQY
TRBJ2-1,TRBV5-1,-,ASSLDLGWDEQF
TRBJ2-2,TRBV6-5,-,ARRGQGTGELF
TRBJ2-3,TRBV18,-,ASSPLKTGATDTQY
TRBJ2-3,TRBV11-3,once,ASSLDGPSGLDTQY
TRBJ1-3,TRBV7-2,-,ASSPERRTPSGNTIY
TRBJ2-7,TRBV30,-,AWSPPGRAYEQY
TRBJ2-7,TRBV14,-,ASSQDGTGGRNEQY
TRBJ1-1,TRBV2,few,ASRSEPGLRAGTEAF
TRBJ1-4,TRBV5-5,-,ASSLVGEINEKLF
TRBJ1-2,TRBV29-1,-,SVGSGDYGYT
TRBJ1-2,TRBV19,few,ASSIEGQRNYGYT
TRBJ2-7,TRBV5-1,-,ASRPPEQRHEQY
TRBJ2-7,TRBV2,-,AGDRGFDEQY
TRBJ2-7,TRBV25-1,once,ASSGHGQYEQY
TRBJ1-2,TRBV7-9,once,ASSLGQGNGYT
TRBJ2-7,TRBV2,-,ASRTASYEQY
TRBJ2-7,TRBV6-5,-,ASRSSGGVPYEQY
TRBJ1-5,TRBV30,-,AWSVSAHQPQH
TRBJ1-1,TRBV4-2,-,ASSQGVRTRNTEAF
TRBJ2-1,TRBV27,-,ASRTERSSYNEQF
TRBJ1-2,TRBV7-2,-,ASSSTGVPYGYT
TRBJ2-1,TRBV29-1,-,SVGVNRINEQF
TRBJ2-7,TRBV5-4,-,ASSSGTGVYEQY
TRBJ2-2,TRBV19,-,ASSSQVNTGELF
TRBJ2-5,TRBV18,-,ASSPPPQETQY
TRBJ1-5,TRBV19,-,ASSSTQNQPQH
TRBJ1-2,TRBV14,-,ASSPQDIHGYT